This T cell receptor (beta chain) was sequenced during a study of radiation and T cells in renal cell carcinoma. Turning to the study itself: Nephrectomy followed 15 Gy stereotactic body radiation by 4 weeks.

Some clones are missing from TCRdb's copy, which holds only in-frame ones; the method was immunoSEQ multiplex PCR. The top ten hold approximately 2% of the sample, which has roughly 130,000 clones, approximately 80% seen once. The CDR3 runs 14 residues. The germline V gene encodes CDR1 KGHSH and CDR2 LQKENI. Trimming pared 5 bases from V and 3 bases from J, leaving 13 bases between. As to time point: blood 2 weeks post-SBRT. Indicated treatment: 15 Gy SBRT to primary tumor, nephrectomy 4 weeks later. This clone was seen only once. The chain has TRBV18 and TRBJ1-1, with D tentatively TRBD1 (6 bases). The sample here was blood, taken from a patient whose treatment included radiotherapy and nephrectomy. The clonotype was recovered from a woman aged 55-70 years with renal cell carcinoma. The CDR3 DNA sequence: TGTGCCAGCTCATCGACAGGCGAGCACACTGAAGCTTTCTTT. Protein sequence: CASSSTGEHTEAFF.